These 28 T cell receptor beta chains came from one sample sequenced in a study of blood T cells in healthy people across ages. Then a second PCR, running about 6 to 12 cycles, was carried out with a sample-barcoded 5' primer and a J-beta primer mix. TCRdb fed the 5' RACE reads into MiXCR, producing one record per CDR3 protein. The sample shows about 730,000 distinct CDR3 sequences, roughly two fifths of them seen only once. The specimen was blood. The receptors stem from a woman aged 55 to 70 in good health.

V usage is TRBV9 and J usage is TRBJ2-7; D unresolved. CDR1 and CDR2 from the germline V gene are SGDLS and YYNGEE. CDR3 length: 15 residues. The V end lost 0 bases, the J end lost 2 bases, and 12 bases lay between the germline ends. The CDR3 is CASSVGALQAYEQYF. DNA of the CDR3: TGTGCCAGCAGCGTAGGGGCCCTTCAAGCCTACGAGCAGTACTTC. The full variable domain, with the rest looked up from reference TRBV9 and TRBJ2-7, is DSGVTQTPKHLITATGQRVTLRCSPRSGDLSVYWYQQSLDQGLQFLIQYYNGEERAKGNILERFSAQQFPDLHSELNLSSLELGDSALYFCASSVGALQAYEQYFGPGTRLTVT.

The chain has TRBV7-2 and TRBJ1-1, with 7 bases lining up with TRBD1. The CDR3 contains 16 residues. Germline assignment: CDR1 SGHTA and CDR2 FQGNSA. Germline trimming cut 2 bases from V and 2 bases from J; bases unmatched to any gene: 8. CDR3 sequence (DNA): TGTGCCAGCAGCTTACCCTTGGACAGGCCAAACACTGAAGCTTTCTTT. Translated, it gives CASSLPLDRPNTEAFF.

This clonotype was recorded a few times. The chain links TRBV7-2 to TRBJ1-6; D gene ambiguous. Germline CDR1 is SGHTA and CDR2 is FQGNSA. Trimming took off 1 base at V and 6 bases at J, with 16 bases between the two ends. This CDR3 has 17 residues. The CDR3 sequence: CASSLGQWGSGNSPLHF. CDR3 in DNA: TGTGCCAGCAGCTTAGGTCAATGGGGATCGGGTAATTCACCCCTCCACTTT.

The table lists this clonotype with a few counts. The chain employs TRBV5-6 and TRBJ2-2, with D perhaps assigned TRBD1 or TRBD2 (6 bases each). Germline V gene lookup returns CDR1 SGHDT and CDR2 YYEEEE. CDR3 length equals 16 residues. Trimming removed 1 base from V and 7 bases from J, with 17 bases in between. In nucleotides, the CDR3 is TGTGCCAGCAGCTTGACAAGGGGGGCTGCCATCGGGGAGCTGTTTTTT. Translation: CASSLTRGAAIGELFF.

This clonotype was detected ten times or more. The chain recombines TRBV29-1 with TRBJ2-3; 7 nucleotides match TRBD2. Looked up from germline, CDR1 is SQVTM and CDR2 is ANQGSEA. Germline trimming cut 7 bases from V and 2 bases from J; bases unmatched to any gene: 9. This CDR3 has 14 residues. DNA for the CDR3: TGCAGCGAGCGGGGTAGCGGACTCACAGATACGCAGTATTTT. Protein product: CSERGSGLTDTQYF.

The genes are TRBV11-1 and TRBJ2-4; TRBD2 agrees at 8 bases. The DNA end is a closer match to TRBJ2-5, so the J assignment may be wrong. Germline CDR1 reads SGHAT; CDR2 reads FQDESV (reference sequence). The CDR3 is 14 residues long. In DNA form, the CDR3 reads TGTGCCAGCAGCTCGGGGGGGGGATCAGAGACCCAGTACTTC. This codes for CASSSGGGSETQYF.

The chain links TRBV29-1 to TRBJ2-6; 9 nucleotides agree with TRBD1. The CDR3 runs to 19 residues. J lost 1 base, V lost 2 bases, and 12 bases had no gene match. Looked up from germline, CDR1 is SQVTM and CDR2 is ANQGSEA. The CDR3 DNA sequence: TGCAGCGTTGAAAGTCGGATGAAGGACAGGGGTTCTGGGGCCAACGTCCTGACTTTC. This gives the protein CSVESRMKDRGSGANVLTF. Filled out from reference TRBV29-1 and TRBJ2-6, the complete variable domain reads SAVISQKPSRDICQRGTSLTIQCQVDSQVTMMFWYRQQPGQSLTLIATANQGSEATYESGFVIDKFPISRPNLTFSTLTVSNMSPEDSSIYLCSVESRMKDRGSGANVLTFGAGSRLTVL.

This clonotype has only one observation. A read error may explain this, as a much larger clone is one base away. The chain has TRBV15 and TRBJ2-5, with a tentative D call TRBD1 (5 bases). Trimming stripped 1 base from V and 4 bases from J, with 13 bases between. The CDR3 runs to 15 residues. CDR1 and CDR2 from the germline V gene are LNHNV and YYDKDF (reference sequence). In DNA, the CDR3 is TGTGCCACCAGCAGAGGAAATGGGGCAGGAGAGACCCAGTACTTC. Translation: CATSRGNGAGETQYF.

This sequence joins TRBV7-9 and TRBJ2-7, with a tentative D call TRBD1 (5 bases). Trimming pared 9 bases from V and 4 bases from J, leaving 19 bases between. The CDR3 contains 14 residues. Germline V CDR1 and CDR2: SEHNR, FQNEAQ (reference sequence). The CDR3 loop reads CARRMGREKYEQYF. CDR3 nucleotides: TGTGCCAGACGGATGGGCAGGGAAAAGTACGAGCAGTACTTC.

The V and J genes are TRBV7-9 and TRBJ2-1; the match to TRBD2 covers 9 bases. The CDR3 length is 15 residues. After removal of 1 base from V and 7 bases from J, the junction contained 5 bases not matched to a gene. Germline CDR1 is SEHNR and CDR2 is FQNEAQ (reference sequence). CDR3 coding DNA: TGTGCCAGCAGCTTAGGGCGGGAGGGCCGGAATGAGCAGTTCTTC. As protein: CASSLGREGRNEQFF.

V usage is TRBV4-2 and J usage is TRBJ2-3, with D maybe TRBD1 (5 bases). The CDR3 is made up of 16 amino acids. Germline CDR1 and CDR2: LGHNA and YNFKEQ. V was shortened by 0 bases and J by 6 bases, with 16 bases between the two germline ends. The CDR3 DNA follows: TGTGCCAGCAGCCAAGATTATCAGGGCCCTAGGGATACGCAGTATTTT. This encodes CASSQDYQGPRDTQYF.

V and J are TRBV11-2 and TRBJ2-4; D is perhaps TRBD1 or TRBD2 (6 bases each). The V end lost 8 bases, the J end lost 0 bases, and 20 bases lay between the germline ends. Germline values: CDR1 SGHAT, CDR2 FQNNGV. The CDR3 consists of 17 residues. The CDR3: CASSGARNILAKNIQYF. For the CDR3, the DNA is TGTGCCAGCTCGGGGGCCAGAAACATACTAGCCAAAAACATTCAGTACTTC.

This clonotype was seen at least ten times. This chain links TRBV7-6 with TRBJ2-5; no clear D. The J call could be wrong; TRBJ2-7 is a better fit for the DNA end. Germline CDR1 is SGHVS and CDR2 is FNYEAQ. The CDR3 is made up of 12 amino acids. CDR3 DNA sequence: TGTGCCAGCAGCTTGCTCAGAGGCGAGCAGTACTTC. This translates into CASSLLRGEQYF.

This clonotype has only a few counts. V and J are TRBV29-1 and TRBJ1-1; D remains ambiguous. Trimming left V 5 bases short and J 0 bases short, with 7 bases between. This CDR3 contains 12 residues. CDR1 SQVTM and CDR2 ANQGSEA come from the germline V gene. The CDR3 sequence: CSVYSVNTEAFF. The CDR3 bases are TGCAGCGTTTATTCCGTGAACACTGAAGCTTTCTTT.

The V gene is TRBV9, the J gene TRBJ1-1; no clear D gene. This CDR3 region has 10 residues. Trimming pared 0 bases from V and 10 bases from J, leaving 4 bases between. Germline CDR1 and CDR2: SGDLS and YYNGEE. The CDR3 loop reads CASSVGPAFF. The DNA for the CDR3 is TGTGCCAGCAGCGTAGGCCCAGCTTTCTTT.

The genes are TRBV21-1 and TRBJ2-5; no DNA check was done on the table's D call, TRBD2. The J call may be wrong; the DNA end is better matched by TRBJ2-7. TRBV21-1 is an annotated pseudogene. The length of the CDR3 is 18 residues. The CDR3 DNA is TGTGCCAGCAGCAAAGAGTCGGAGGGGGAGGACCCGCCTTACGAGCAGTACTTC. Protein product: CASSKESEGEDPPYEQYF.

This clonotype has more than one count but fewer than ten. The chain combines TRBV28 with TRBJ2-7, with TRBD2 matching 11 bases. Germline V gene data show CDR1 as MDHEN and CDR2 as SYDVKM. The length of the CDR3 is 16 residues. V lost 3 bases and J lost 1; bases outside the gene matches: 5. CDR3: CASSFTSGRGSYEQYF. CDR3 DNA sequence: TGTGCCAGCAGTTTTACTAGCGGGAGAGGGTCCTACGAGCAGTACTTC.

This sequence joins TRBV6-5 and TRBJ1-5; D possibly corresponds to TRBD1 (5 bases). From germline, CDR1 is MNHEY and CDR2 SVGAGI. The length of the CDR3 is 15 residues. V lost 5 bases to trimming and J lost 0 bases, with 11 bases between them. CDR3 loop: CASSPSRDSNQPQHF. The CDR3 DNA follows: TGTGCCAGCAGTCCGTCCAGGGATAGCAATCAGCCCCAGCATTTT.

This clonotype has more than one count but fewer than ten. The CDR3 sequence: CASSRGLNEQFF. CDR3 sequence (DNA): TGTGCCAGCAGCCGGGGCCTCAATGAGCAGTTCTTC. The chain couples TRBV9 to TRBJ2-1; either TRBD1 or TRBD2 may supply D (5 bases each). Germline V gene sequence: CDR1 SGDLS, CDR2 YYNGEE. The V end was cut by 4 bases, the J end by 6 bases, with 8 bases between. The CDR3 sequence is 12 residues long.

This chain connects TRBV20-1 to TRBJ2-3; 9 bases are shared with TRBD2. CDR3 size: 15 residues. The V segment lost 4 bases and the J segment 1 base; nucleotides outside the gene matches: 6. Germline CDR1 reads DFQATT; CDR2 reads SNEGSKA (reference sequence). CDR3: CSANSGSPGTDTQYF. CDR3 nucleotides: TGCAGTGCTAATAGCGGGAGTCCCGGCACAGATACGCAGTATTTT.

This chain connects TRBV28 to TRBJ1-2; D not resolved. CDR1 and CDR2 from the germline V gene are MDHEN and SYDVKM. This CDR3 is 14 amino acids long. The V end lost 8 bases, the J end lost 0 bases, and 13 bases lay between the germline ends. CDR3 nucleotides: TGTGCCAGCTGGGGAGGAGCCCCTAACTATGGCTACACCTTC. The encoded protein is CASWGGAPNYGYTF.

V is TRBV30 and J is TRBJ1-1; 8 nucleotides agree with TRBD1. The V gene end was trimmed by 3 bases and the J gene end by 1 base; junction bases not matched to a gene: 1. Germline lookup yields CDR1 GTSNPN and CDR2 SVGIG (reference sequence). The CDR3 length is 13 residues. The CDR3 bases are TGTGCCTGGAGCCAGGGGGCGAACACTGAAGCTTTCTTT. This translates into CAWSQGANTEAFF.

There are many counts of this clonotype. The chain uses TRBV3-1 and TRBJ1-5; unclear D gene. Trimming shortened V by 2 bases and J by 6 bases, and 11 bases separated the two germline ends. The germline gives CDR1 LGHDT, CDR2 YNNKEL (reference sequence). There are 14 residues in the CDR3. In DNA form, the CDR3 reads TGTGCCAGCAGCCAATCAGTGGTAATTCAGCCCCAGCATTTT. It translates to CASSQSVVIQPQHF.

This clonotype was picked up one time. The junction departs from germline at one end; a sequencing error may be responsible. The genes are TRBV12-3 or TRBV12-4 and TRBJ2-1; perhaps TRBD2 as D (6 bases). CDR3 length: 15 amino acids. Here the CDR3 reads CASTWGGANYDEQFF. The CDR3 DNA follows: TGTGCCAGCACCTGGGGCGGGGCTAACTACGATGAGCAGTTCTTC.

V is TRBV7-9 and J is TRBJ2-4, with D maybe TRBD1 (5 bases). Trimming removed 1 base from V and 0 bases from J, with 13 bases in between. The CDR3 sequence is 17 residues long. Germline CDR1 is SEHNR and CDR2 is FQNEAQ (reference sequence). DNA of the CDR3: TGTGCCAGCAGCTTAGAATACAGGCAGGGAGCCAAAAACATTCAGTACTTC. This translates into CASSLEYRQGAKNIQYF. Complete variable domain (other parts from reference TRBV7-9 and TRBJ2-4): DTGVSQNPRHKITKRGQNVTFRCDPISEHNRLYWYRQTLGQGPEFLTYFQNEAQLEKSRLLSDRFSAERPKGSFSTLEIQRTEQGDSAMYLCASSLEYRQGAKNIQYFGAGTRLSVL.

The J gene is TRBJ2-3, the V gene TRBV27; D gene ambiguous. The CDR3 spans 13 residues. CDR1 is MNHEY, CDR2 SMNVEV, per germline (reference sequence). V was shortened by 6 bases and J by 0 bases, with 7 bases between the two germline ends. The CDR3 bases are TGTGCCAGCAGGAAGCTAAGCACAGATACGCAGTATTTT. This translates into CASRKLSTDTQYF.

This clonotype turned up a few times. This chain uses TRBV10-3 with TRBJ2-3; D is ambiguous. This CDR3 comprises 12 residues. The ends were cut back, 4 bases at V and 3 bases at J, with 5 bases in the middle. Germline V lookup: CDR1 ENHRY, CDR2 SYGVKD. CDR3 sequence: CAISVRTDTQYF. The CDR3 DNA sequence: TGTGCCATCAGTGTGAGGACAGATACGCAGTATTTT.

The V call is TRBV4-2, the J call TRBJ2-1; no reliable D call. CDR1 is LGHNA and CDR2 is YNFKEQ in the germline V gene. The CDR3 is 12 amino acids. Between the trimmed V and J ends, which lost 4 bases and 10 bases, there was a span of 11 bases. The CDR3 is CASSRVAGEQFF. The CDR3 DNA reads TGTGCCAGCAGCCGAGTGGCTGGGGAGCAGTTCTTC.